This TCR beta chain comes out of a study of blood T cell repertoires in COVID-19. In the original workflow: Reference gene primers were amplified, and this amplification served to estimate nucleated cell counts. Only in-frame clones appear in the TCRdb table, and some are missing; sequencing was by immunoSEQ multiplex PCR. The DNA was the basis for D and trimming; V, J and clone size are from that table. The sample shows some 160,000 clones, roughly 93% of them seen only once. This CDR3 has 14 residues. Germline V gives CDR1 LNHDA, CDR2 SQIVND (reference sequence). V lost 2 bases and J lost 6, with 13 bases in between.

Sequenced: peripheral blood. The TCR originated in a man younger than 30 with COVID-19, enrolled during active disease. This chain uses TRBV19 with TRBJ1-1, with TRBD1 as a possible D gene (5 bases). CDR3 region: CASSIRGVMAEAFF. In nucleotides, the CDR3 is TGTGCCAGTAGTATACGGGGGGTTATGGCTGAAGCTTTCTTT.